The rows below give T cell receptor beta chains drawn from one sample of a study of cytomegalovirus exposure and HLA in healthy donors. The table came from immunoSEQ multiplex PCR; TCRdb's copy has only in-frame clones and leaves some out. The sample includes roughly 190,000 clones, roughly 83% of them seen just once. Sequences were obtained from PBMCs. Every receptor here comes from a woman in her fifties or sixties in good health and CMV-seronegative. Each CDR3 is given with its conserved first and last residue. A D gene is named only where the DNA matches it firmly. The listing skips clone size in some rows; elsewhere it reads once, few, many or a size class.

D	V	J	size	CDR3	DNA
-	TRBV7-2	TRBJ2-7	-	CASSSIVARQEQYF	TGTGCCAGCAGCTCCATCGTGGCCCGCCAGGAGCAGTACTTC
TRBD2	TRBV27	TRBJ2-4	-	CASSPYAGTSGVAKNIQYF	TGTGCCAGCAGCCCCTACGCCGGGACTAGCGGGGTAGCCAAAAACATTCAGTACTTC
-	TRBV4-3	TRBJ2-7	-	CASSQDGGPTLPAYEQYF	TGCGCCAGCAGCCAAGACGGGGGACCCACCCTACCAGCTTACGAGCAGTACTTC
TRBD2	TRBV7-8	TRBJ2-3	-	CASSLRRLAGADTQYF	TGTGCCAGCAGCTTACGAAGACTAGCGGGAGCAGATACGCAGTATTTT
-	TRBV14	TRBJ1-2	-	CASSPVRTATYGYTF	TGTGCCAGCAGCCCGGTACGGACAGCCACCTATGGCTACACCTTC
-	TRBV4-3	TRBJ1-6	-	CASSQDEGWGSPLHF	TGCGCCAGCAGCCAAGATGAGGGATGGGGTTCACCCCTCCACTTT
TRBD2	TRBV4-3	TRBJ2-7	-	CASSQDSTGLAPYEQYF	TGCGCCAGCAGCCAAGATAGTACGGGACTAGCCCCCTACGAGCAGTACTTC
-	TRBV4-1	TRBJ1-1	-	CASSLSRGTEAFF	TGCGCCAGCAGCCTCTCCCGCGGCACTGAAGCTTTCTTT
TRBD2	TRBV4-1	TRBJ2-3	-	CASSQASGGVDTQYF	TGCGCCAGCAGCCAAGCTAGCGGGGGAGTAGATACGCAGTATTTT
-	TRBV6-6	TRBJ1-2	-	CASSSAPDYGYTF	TGTGCCAGCAGTTCCGCGCCCGACTATGGCTACACCTTC
-	TRBV18	TRBJ2-7	-	CASSPTGTYEQYF	TGTGCCAGCTCACCCACAGGGACCTACGAGCAGTACTTC
-	TRBV4-3	TRBJ2-1	-	CASSQDAGRSSYNEQFF	TGCGCCAGCAGCCAAGATGCAGGGCGAAGCTCCTACAATGAGCAGTTCTTC
TRBD2	TRBV19	TRBJ2-7	-	CASSIQRGLYEQYF	TGTGCCAGTAGTATTCAGCGGGGCCTCTACGAGCAGTACTTC
-	TRBV4-2	TRBJ1-5	-	CASSQDRGSNQPQHF	TGTGCCAGCAGCCAAGACAGGGGAAGCAATCAGCCCCAGCATTTT
TRBD2	TRBV7-2	TRBJ2-7	-	CASSPSGAPYEQYF	TGTGCCAGCAGCCCTAGCGGGGCCCCCTACGAGCAGTACTTC
TRBD2	TRBV7-6	TRBJ2-1	-	CASSPISGGVVNEQFF	TGTGCCAGCAGCCCCATTAGCGGGGGGGTTGTCAATGAGCAGTTCTTC
-	TRBV29-1	TRBJ1-3	-	CSVATGISGNTIYF	TGCAGCGTCGCAACAGGGATCTCTGGAAACACCATATATTTT
TRBD2	TRBV19	TRBJ2-1	-	CASSSGTSGVNEQFF	TGTGCCAGTAGTTCCGGGACTAGCGGAGTCAATGAGCAGTTCTTC
-	TRBV19	TRBJ2-5	-	CASSMQGWGETQYF	TGTGCCAGTAGTATGCAGGGGTGGGGAGAGACCCAGTACTTC
-	TRBV5-5	TRBJ2-3	-	CASSLAWGLSTDTQYF	TGTGCCAGCAGCTTGGCGTGGGGCCTTAGCACAGATACGCAGTATTTT
-	TRBV11-3	TRBJ2-1	once	CASSLDGLNEQFF	TGTGCCAGCAGCTTAGACGGGTTGAATGAGCAGTTCTTC
TRBD2	TRBV2	TRBJ2-7	few	CASSGEFGLAGYEQYF	TGTGCCAGCAGTGGCGAATTTGGACTAGCGGGATACGAGCAGTACTTC
TRBD2	TRBV6-5	TRBJ2-1	-	CASSKRTSGHNEQFF	TGTGCCAGCTCTAAGAGGACTAGCGGCCACAATGAGCAGTTCTTC
-	TRBV27	TRBJ2-2	-	CASRTSDRRETGELFF	TGTGCCAGCAGAACCTCGGACAGGAGGGAGACCGGGGAGCTGTTTTTT
TRBD1	TRBV5-1	TRBJ2-1	-	CASSLDRGGNEQFF	TGCGCCAGCAGCTTGGACAGGGGCGGCAATGAGCAGTTCTTC
TRBD1	TRBV30	TRBJ1-2	-	CAWSDLDRFKGYTF	TGTGCCTGGAGTGACCTGGACAGGTTTAAAGGCTACACCTTC
TRBD1	TRBV5-1	TRBJ2-3	few	CASSLSGRTGKGLDTQYF	TGCGCCAGCAGCCTTTCCGGAAGGACAGGAAAAGGGCTAGATACGCAGTATTTT
TRBD1	TRBV6-6	TRBJ2-5	-	CASKNRGQGQETQYF	TGTGCCAGCAAAAACAGGGGACAGGGACAAGAGACCCAGTACTTC
TRBD1	TRBV6-1	TRBJ2-7	-	CASRDRGRYEQYF	TGTGCCAGCAGAGACAGGGGTCGGTACGAGCAGTACTTC
TRBD2	TRBV9	TRBJ2-5	-	CASSARERGGTPGETQYF	TGTGCCAGCAGCGCCCGGGAGCGCGGGGGGACCCCTGGAGAGACCCAGTACTTC
-	TRBV19	TRBJ2-4	-	CASSMGQGKNIQYF	TGTGCCAGTAGTATGGGGCAGGGAAAAAACATTCAGTACTTC
-	TRBV11-2	TRBJ1-2	-	CASSLVNRASNYGYTF	TGTGCCAGCAGCTTAGTCAACAGGGCCTCTAACTATGGCTACACCTTC
-	TRBV28	TRBJ1-4	-	CASSFDRRLANEKLFF	TGTGCCAGCAGTTTCGACAGGCGGCTGGCTAATGAAAAACTGTTTTTT
-	TRBV4-3	TRBJ1-2	few	CASSQAGTLYDYGYTF	TGCGCCAGCAGCCAAGCCGGGACACTTTATGACTATGGCTACACCTTC
TRBD2	TRBV18	TRBJ2-1	-	CASSPLAGGNNEQFF	TGTGCCAGCTCACCCCTAGCGGGAGGCAACAATGAGCAGTTCTTC
TRBD1	TRBV30	TRBJ2-7	-	CAWSVDRGTSYEQYF	TGTGCCTGGAGTGTAGACAGGGGCACTTCCTACGAGCAGTACTTC
TRBD1	TRBV30	TRBJ1-4	-	CAWSVGDSNEKLFF	TGTGCCTGGAGTGTGGGGGACAGTAATGAAAAACTGTTTTTT
-	TRBV5-8	TRBJ1-3	-	CASSLAEFSGNTIYF	TGTGCCAGCAGCTTGGCCGAGTTCTCTGGAAACACCATATATTTT
TRBD2	TRBV28	TRBJ2-2	once	CASSLLGPSGSPGELFF	TGTGCCAGCAGTTTATTAGGTCCTAGCGGGAGTCCCGGGGAGCTGTTTTTT
TRBD2	TRBV28	TRBJ2-1	-	CASSSRGGHSYNEQFF	TGTGCCAGCAGTTCTCGCGGGGGGCACTCCTACAATGAGCAGTTCTTC
-	TRBV7-9	TRBJ1-5	once	CASSLDPAGASNQPQHF	TGTGCCAGCAGCTTAGATCCGGCGGGGGCGAGCAATCAGCCCCAGCATTTT
-	TRBV29-1	TRBJ2-7	few	CSVEYRDSYEQYF	TGCAGCGTTGAATACCGGGATTCCTACGAGCAGTACTTC
TRBD2	TRBV19	TRBJ2-2	-	CASSFGRANGELFF	TGTGCCAGTAGTTTCGGGAGGGCGAACGGGGAGCTGTTTTTT
TRBD2	TRBV28	TRBJ2-1	-	CASSLSTSGSLGNEQFF	TGTGCCAGCAGTTTATCCACTAGCGGGAGCTTGGGGAATGAGCAGTTCTTC
TRBD1	TRBV7-3	TRBJ2-7	-	CASSPGQGEQYF	TGTGCCAGCAGCCCCGGACAGGGAGAGCAGTACTTC